Below, 22 T cell receptor beta chains from the same sample are listed, as sequenced in a study of blood T cells in healthy people across ages. A second about 7 to 11 cycle PCR used barcoded and J-beta primers. MiXCR, applied by TCRdb to the 5' RACE reads, yields one record per CDR3 protein. The repertoire holds about 1,600,000 distinct CDR3 sequences, with around two fifths as singletons. The sequenced sample consisted of blood. These receptors originate from a woman aged 18-35 years in good health.

The CDR3: CASHETSGTPRANEQFF. As DNA, the CDR3 is TGTGCCAGCCACGAGACTAGCGGGACGCCCCGGGCCAATGAGCAGTTCTTC. V gene TRBV27 combines with J gene TRBJ2-1; TRBD2 matches at 11 bases. The CDR3 contains 17 residues. V lost 8 bases and J lost 6; bases outside the gene matches: 15. Germline V gene lookup returns CDR1 MNHEY and CDR2 SMNVEV (reference sequence).

The chain links TRBV7-2 to TRBJ2-1; weak D call: TRBD2 (6 bases). The J call is uncertain, as TRBJ2-7 better fits the DNA end. CDR3 length equals 19 residues. Germline V gives CDR1 SGHTA, CDR2 FQGNSA. CDR3 loop: CASSLAVLPRRGSYNEQYF. The DNA for the CDR3 is TGTGCCAGCAGCTTAGCCGTCCTGCCCCGGCGGGGATCCTACAATGAGCAGTACTTC.

CDR3: CASSPLLTSGGQETQYF. Written as DNA, the CDR3 is TGTGCCAGCTCACCACTCCTTACTAGCGGGGGACAAGAGACCCAGTACTTC. The chain couples TRBV18 to TRBJ2-5; the match to TRBD2 covers 11 bases. After removal of 1 base from V and 2 bases from J, the junction contained 6 bases not matched to a gene. CDR3 length equals 17 residues. Germline V CDR1 and CDR2: KGHSH, LQKENI.

The chain has TRBV27 and TRBJ2-1; 8 nucleotides match TRBD2. The CDR3 sequence is 17 residues long. J lost 2 bases, V lost 4 bases, and 10 bases had no gene match. Germline-derived CDR1 and CDR2 are MNHEY and SMNVEV (reference sequence). CDR3 sequence reads: CASSSLPSGGAYNEQFF. In nucleotides, the CDR3 is TGTGCCAGCAGTTCCCTCCCAAGCGGGGGAGCCTACAATGAGCAGTTCTTC.

This chain links TRBV7-2 with TRBJ2-7, with 9 bases that match TRBD2. This CDR3 spans 14 amino acids. V was clipped by 3 bases and J by 10 bases; unmatched bases: 10. The V gene's germline CDR1 is SGHTA and CDR2 FQGNSA. The CDR3 region has the DNA TGTGCCAGCAGCTTGGCGGTAGCGGGGGCGCCTCAGTACTTC. It codes for CASSLAVAGAPQYF. Using reference TRBV7-2 and TRBJ2-7 for the parts outside the CDR3, the full variable domain is GAGVSQSPSNKVTEKGKDVELRCDPISGHTALYWYRQSLGQGLEFLIYFQGNSAPDKSGLPSDRFSAERTGGSVSTLTIQRTQQEDSAVYLCASSLAVAGAPQYFGPGTRLTVT.

This clonotype was seen a handful of times. This chain links TRBV12-3 or TRBV12-4 with TRBJ1-5, with a possible D match to TRBD1 (6 bases). Trimming left V 6 bases short and J 3 bases short, with 21 bases between. CDR3 length equals 17 residues. CDR3 in DNA: TGTGCCAGCAGCTCTTTAGGGGGGGGGTCAAACAATCAGCCCCAGCATTTT. It specifies CASSSLGGGSNNQPQHF.

V usage is TRBV27 and J usage is TRBJ1-6; D uncertain. The CDR3 is made up of 15 amino acids. V was shortened by 7 bases and J by 2 bases, with 12 bases between the two germline ends. Germline V gives CDR1 MNHEY, CDR2 SMNVEV (reference sequence). The CDR3 sequence is CASMRRYPYNSPLHF. The CDR3 DNA follows: TGTGCCAGCATGCGCCGTTACCCCTATAATTCACCCCTCCACTTT.

This clonotype has more than one count but fewer than ten. This rearrangement joins TRBV7-9 to TRBJ2-4; 9 bases align to TRBD2. The J call may be mistaken, given a closer DNA end match to TRBJ2-7. The CDR3 contains 15 residues. Germline CDR1 reads SEHNR; CDR2 reads FQNEAQ (reference sequence). CDR3 DNA: TGTGCCAGCAGCTTACGCGGGGGGGCCCTGTACGAGCAGTACTTC. Translating it yields CASSLRGGALYEQYF.

This chain connects TRBV20-1 to TRBJ2-7, with 12 bases aligning to TRBD2. Looked up from germline, CDR1 is DFQATT and CDR2 is SNEGSKA (reference sequence). The CDR3 has 13 residues. The J segment lost 8 bases and the V segment lost 6 bases, leaving 8 bases of the junction unmatched. The CDR3 is CSARTSGVPQQYF. CDR3 bases: TGCAGTGCACGGACTAGCGGGGTCCCTCAGCAGTACTTC.

The chain recombines TRBV27 with TRBJ1-2; 7 bases are a match to TRBD1. Germline CDR1 is MNHEY and CDR2 is SMNVEV (reference sequence). The V gene end was trimmed by 6 bases and the J gene end by 5 bases; junction bases not matched to a gene: 6. The CDR3 is 13 residues long. CDR3: CASRQGWGYGYTF. Here the CDR3 DNA reads TGTGCCAGCAGACAGGGGTGGGGATATGGCTACACCTTC.

With respect to this clonotype: This could be a read error, since a much larger clone is one nucleotide away. The gene calls are TRBV7-2 and TRBJ2-6, with D perhaps matching TRBD1 or TRBD2 (5 bases each). Germline V gene sequence: CDR1 SGHTA, CDR2 FQGNSA. Trimming took off 5 bases at V and 10 bases at J, with 18 bases between the two ends. The length of the CDR3 is 15 residues. The CDR3 is CASSPVRGRGNVLTF. DNA for the CDR3: TGTGCCAGCAGCCCCGTTAGGGGACGGGGAAACGTCCTGACTTTC.

The chain uses TRBV4-1 and TRBJ2-2; possibly TRBD1 for D (6 bases). The ends were cut back, 0 bases at V and 0 bases at J, with 8 bases in the middle. The length of the CDR3 is 16 residues. CDR1 is MGHRA, CDR2 YSYEKL, per germline. CDR3 loop: CASSQDPGANTGELFF. For the CDR3, the DNA is TGCGCCAGCAGCCAAGATCCAGGGGCGAACACCGGGGAGCTGTTTTTT.

Only a few counts were recorded for this clonotype. The chain uses TRBV2 and TRBJ2-2; TRBD1 might be the D (6 bases). V lost 5 bases and J lost 7, with 17 bases in between. The germline CDR1 and CDR2 sequences are SNHLY and FYNNEI. The CDR3 spans 15 residues. CDR3 DNA: TGTGCCAGCAGTTCAGGGGTTGGCGTTTTCGGGGAGCTGTTTTTT. Its translation: CASSSGVGVFGELFF. Variable domain in full (rest from reference TRBV2 and TRBJ2-2): EPEVTQTPSHQVTQMGQEVILRCVPISNHLYFYWYRQILGQKVEFLVSFYNNEISEKSEIFDDQFSVERPDGSNFTLKIRSTKLEDSAMYFCASSSGVGVFGELFFGEGSRLTVL.

The chain uses TRBV20-1 and TRBJ2-5; TRBD2 matches at 7 bases. With 1 base clipped from V and 11 bases from J, the junction kept 22 bases outside the gene matches. The CDR3 is 17 residues long. CDR1 and CDR2 (germline): DFQATT, SNEGSKA (reference sequence). The DNA of the CDR3 is TGCAGTGCTAGAGGGGCTGGGGGAGGGAGGGTTGCTACTGAGCAGTACTTC. Protein sequence: CSARGAGGGRVATEQYF.

The rearrangement uses TRBV3-1 and TRBJ1-6; D not resolved. In germline, CDR1 is LGHDT, CDR2 YNNKEL (reference sequence). Deletions cut 0 bases from V and 14 bases from J, with 11 bases between. This CDR3 is 13 amino acids long. In DNA, the CDR3 is TGTGCCAGCAGCCAAGATTTCGGAGGAACCCTCCACTTT. Amino acid sequence: CASSQDFGGTLHF. Combining the CDR3 with reference TRBV3-1 and TRBJ1-6 gives the whole variable domain DTAVSQTPKYLVTQMGNDKSIKCEQNLGHDTMYWYKQDSKKFLKIMFSYNNKELIINETVPNRFSPKSPDKAHLNLHINSLELGDSAVYFCASSQDFGGTLHFGNGTRLTVT.

The gene calls are TRBV20-1 and TRBJ2-7; 8 bases are a match to TRBD1. The end of the DNA fits TRBJ2-5 better, so the J call may be wrong. The CDR3 has 15 residues. Per the germline V gene, CDR1 is DFQATT and CDR2 is SNEGSKA (reference sequence). The CDR3 region has the DNA TGCAGTGCTAGGAGGGCAGGGGGCTTCCAAGAGACCCAGTACTTC. This sequence encodes CSARRAGGFQETQYF.

The chain carries TRBV27 and TRBJ1-2, with a possible D match to TRBD1 (6 bases). Trimming took off 5 bases at V and 2 bases at J, with 15 bases between the two ends. This CDR3 region has 15 residues. Germline-derived CDR1 and CDR2 are MNHEY and SMNVEV (reference sequence). CDR3 sequence: CASSPSGGENYGYTF. The CDR3 DNA reads as TGTGCCAGCAGTCCCTCCGGGGGCGAGAACTATGGCTACACCTTC.

This rearrangement joins TRBV3-1 to TRBJ2-1; D gene uncertain. Between the trimmed V and J ends, which lost 4 bases and 11 bases, there was a span of 15 bases. The CDR3 loop spans 13 amino acids. CDR1 LGHDT and CDR2 YNNKEL come from the germline V gene (reference sequence). CDR3 sequence reads: CASSPSGANQQFF. The CDR3 coding sequence is TGTGCCAGCAGCCCGTCGGGTGCCAACCAGCAGTTCTTC.

This clonotype has a handful of counts. The genes are TRBV10-3 and TRBJ2-6; the D is unclear. Trimming left V 0 bases short and J 2 bases short, with 8 bases between. Germline loops: CDR1 ENHRY, CDR2 SYGVKD. This CDR3 has 16 residues. The CDR3 is CAISESPLAGANVLTF. The CDR3, as DNA: TGTGCCATCAGTGAGTCTCCCCTGGCTGGGGCCAACGTCCTGACTTTC.

The chain recombines TRBV5-1 with TRBJ1-5, with D unclear. CDR3 length: 14 residues. Germline loops: CDR1 SGHRS, CDR2 YFSETQ. Trimming shortened V by 3 bases and J by 4 bases, and 11 bases separated the two germline ends. The CDR3 region is CASSSSVGNQPQHF. The CDR3 DNA sequence: TGCGCCAGCAGCTCCTCGGTGGGGAATCAGCCCCAGCATTTT.

The chain joins TRBV9 to TRBJ1-2; D gene uncertain. There are 14 residues in the CDR3. V lost 6 bases and J 7 bases, leaving 19 bases between the germline ends. Germline CDR1 reads SGDLS; CDR2 reads YYNGEE. The CDR3 region has the DNA TGTGCCAGCACCAGGCCGGTTCCAAGAGGTGGCTACACCTTC. It is translated as CASTRPVPRGGYTF.

This chain connects TRBV10-1 to TRBJ2-3, with D tentatively TRBD1 (6 bases). V dropped 9 bases and J dropped 3 bases, with 19 bases sitting between them. Looked up from germline, CDR1 is WNHNN and CDR2 is SYGVQD (reference sequence). The CDR3 is made up of 15 amino acids. CDR3 nucleotide sequence: TGCGCCAGACCGACCATAAGAAGGGGGACAGATACGCAGTATTTT. Encoded protein: CARPTIRRGTDTQYF.